These 32 T cell receptor beta chains came from one sample sequenced in a study of blood T cell repertoires in COVID-19. Here immunoSEQ multiplex PCR was the method, and the copy in TCRdb shows in-frame clones only, minus some. The table shows tens of thousands of clones, with just over 85% occurring only once. The sample taken for sequencing was peripheral blood. The receptors were sampled from a woman aged 80 or over with active or convalescent COVID-19.

The chain uses TRBV4-3 and TRBJ2-1; 10 bases line up with TRBD2. CDR3 size: 15 residues. The germline V gene encodes CDR1 LGHNA and CDR2 YSLEER. V was clipped by 0 bases and J by 4 bases; unmatched bases: 0. CDR3 DNA sequence: TGCGCCAGCAGCCAAGAACTAGCGGGGTACAATGAGCAGTTCTTC. This codes for CASSQELAGYNEQFF.

This clone was seen only once. This chain links TRBV24-1 with TRBJ2-3; TRBD2 agrees at 10 bases. The germline V gene has CDR1 KGHDR and CDR2 SFDVKD. This CDR3 comprises 16 residues. V dropped 2 bases and J dropped 1; count of bases not matched to a gene: 2. For the CDR3, the DNA is TGTGCCACCAGTGATTCTGGGACTAGCGGCACAGATACGCAGTATTTT. Translation gives CATSDSGTSGTDTQYF.

The chain is built from TRBV18 and TRBJ1-6; TRBD1 matches at 7 bases. Per the germline V gene, CDR1 is KGHSH and CDR2 is LQKENI. Losses at the gene ends were 2 bases for V and 9 bases for J; bases not matched to a gene: 7. The CDR3 consists of 15 residues. This chain's CDR3 is CASSPNEQGRSPLHF. The CDR3 nucleotides read TGTGCCAGCTCACCAAACGAACAGGGGCGTTCACCCCTCCACTTT.

This chain links TRBV6-5 with TRBJ2-7; maybe TRBD2 (6 bases). Trimming shortened V by 6 bases and J by 1 base, and 13 bases separated the two germline ends. The CDR3 length is 14 residues. Per the germline V gene, CDR1 is MNHEY and CDR2 is SVGAGI. For the CDR3, the DNA is TGTGCCAGCAGGGCGGGGTCAAGGTCCTACGAGCAGTACTTC. Translating gives CASRAGSRSYEQYF.

This clone appeared a few times. The CDR3 DNA is TGTGCCAGCAGCTTACTAGCGGGAGCCAACAATGAGCAGTTCTTC. Amino acids: CASSLLAGANNEQFF. This rearrangement joins TRBV6-5 to TRBJ2-1; 11 bases align to TRBD2. The CDR3 is 15 amino acids. Germline assignment: CDR1 MNHEY and CDR2 SVGAGI. V dropped 6 bases and J dropped 5; count of bases not matched to a gene: 6.

This chain connects TRBV5-4 to TRBJ2-7, with 7 nucleotides matching TRBD1. The germline V gene encodes CDR1 SGHNT and CDR2 YYREEE (reference sequence). The CDR3 is made up of 14 amino acids. V dropped 0 bases and J dropped 3; count of bases not matched to a gene: 3. CDR3 sequence (DNA): TGTGCCAGCAGCTTGGCAGGACAGGTCTACGAGCAGTACTTC. Protein: CASSLAGQVYEQYF.

The rearrangement links TRBV11-2 to TRBJ2-1, with D uncertain. Trimming left V 3 bases short and J 5 bases short, with 8 bases between. The CDR3 runs 13 residues. Per germline, CDR1 SGHAT and CDR2 FQNNGV. The CDR3 sequence is CASSFGRHNEQFF. The CDR3, as DNA: TGTGCCAGCAGCTTCGGTCGCCACAATGAGCAGTTCTTC.

The rearrangement joins TRBV30 to TRBJ2-1; tentative D call: TRBD2 (6 bases). This CDR3 contains 14 residues. Per germline, CDR1 GTSNPN and CDR2 SVGIG (reference sequence). V lost 1 base and J 2 bases, leaving 9 bases between the germline ends. The DNA of the CDR3 is TGTGCCTGGAGTGGAGGGGAGGCCTACAATGAGCAGTTCTTC. It specifies CAWSGGEAYNEQFF. Filled out from reference TRBV30 and TRBJ2-1, the complete variable domain reads SQTIHQWPATLVQPVGSPLSLECTVEGTSNPNLYWYRQAAGRGLQLLFYSVGIGQISSEVPQNLSASRPQDRQFILSSKKLLLSDSGFYLCAWSGGEAYNEQFFGPGTRLTVL.

The genes are TRBV10-3 and TRBJ1-1, with 7 bases that match TRBD1. The CDR3 consists of 13 residues. The J segment lost 10 bases and the V segment lost 5 bases, leaving 10 bases of the junction unmatched. The germline V gene encodes CDR1 ENHRY and CDR2 SYGVKD. The CDR3 spells CAISPSTGEAAFF. The CDR3 DNA follows: TGTGCCATCAGTCCTTCAACAGGGGAAGCAGCTTTCTTT.

V is TRBV6-6 and J is TRBJ1-3; TRBD1 matches 9 bases. CDR1 and CDR2 (germline): MNHNY, SVGAGI (reference sequence). Trimming took 5 bases from V and 7 from J; bases not matched to a gene: 15. The CDR3 covers 17 residues. The CDR3 bases are TGTGCCAGCAGTCCCAAAGGGGACAGGGTTCGGCACAACACCATATATTTT. Its translation is CASSPKGDRVRHNTIYF.

CDR3 coding DNA: TGTGCCAGCAGTGACAGGGGGCCCAATGAGCAGTTCTTC. Translation: CASSDRGPNEQFF. This chain links TRBV2 with TRBJ2-1; 8 nucleotides agree with TRBD1. The germline V gene has CDR1 SNHLY and CDR2 FYNNEI. With 3 bases clipped from V and 6 bases from J, the junction kept 1 base outside the gene matches. The CDR3 has 13 amino acids.

The chain carries TRBV19 and TRBJ2-2, with 14 bases aligning to TRBD2. The CDR3 spans 19 residues. With 3 bases clipped from V and 0 bases from J, the junction kept 6 bases outside the gene matches. CDR1 is LNHDA and CDR2 is SQIVND in the germline V gene (reference sequence). The CDR3 bases are TGTGCCAGTAGTATTTCGGGACTAGCGGGAGCCTCGAACACCGGGGAGCTGTTTTTT. Translation gives CASSISGLAGASNTGELFF.

The chain combines TRBV4-2 with TRBJ2-3; 11 bases align to TRBD2. V was clipped by 1 base and J by 4 bases; unmatched bases: 1. This CDR3 spans 15 amino acids. Germline CDR1 reads LGHNA; CDR2 reads YNFKEQ. For the CDR3, the DNA is TGTGCCAGCAGCCAAGGACTAGCGGGGTCAGATACGCAGTATTTT. Translating gives CASSQGLAGSDTQYF.

The V gene is TRBV20-1, the J gene TRBJ2-3, with a tentative D call TRBD2 (5 bases). CDR3 length: 11 amino acids. Per germline, CDR1 DFQATT and CDR2 SNEGSKA (reference sequence). Trimming took off 6 bases at V and 4 bases at J, with 8 bases between the two ends. CDR3 sequence reads: CSADSADTQYF. CDR3 sequence (DNA): TGCAGTGCCGATAGCGCAGATACGCAGTATTTT.

This chain connects TRBV9 to TRBJ1-2, with D unresolved. Germline V gives CDR1 SGDLS, CDR2 YYNGEE. The V end was cut by 2 bases, the J end by 1 base, with 12 bases between. The CDR3 is made up of 15 amino acids. The CDR3 DNA is TGTGCCAGCAGCGTGGCGGACGGAGGTAACTATGGCTACACCTTC. Its protein is CASSVADGGNYGYTF.

The V and J genes are TRBV28 and TRBJ2-3, with D possibly TRBD2 on 7 matching bases. Trimming removed 7 bases at V and 2 bases at J, with 19 bases between. Germline assignment: CDR1 MDHEN and CDR2 SYDVKM. This CDR3 comprises 16 residues. As DNA, the CDR3 is TGTGCCAGCACCTCCATGGGGGGGCCTACCACAGATACGCAGTATTTT. This encodes CASTSMGGPTTDTQYF.

The chain uses TRBV28 and TRBJ1-3; D is unclear. Per germline, CDR1 MDHEN and CDR2 SYDVKM. The CDR3 has 14 residues. The germline V and J ends were trimmed by 2 bases and 4 bases, with 9 bases remaining between them. DNA for the CDR3: TGTGCCAGCAGTTTACCCTCCGGGGGAAACACCATATATTTT. Its translation is CASSLPSGGNTIYF. The variable domain in full, with the rest retrieved from reference TRBV28 and TRBJ1-3, is DVKVTQSSRYLVKRTGEKVFLECVQDMDHENMFWYRQDPGLGLRLIYFSYDVKMKEKGDIPEGYSVSREKKERFSLILESASTNQTSMYLCASSLPSGGNTIYFGEGSWLTVV.

The J gene is TRBJ2-7, the V gene TRBV7-2; 10 bases agree with TRBD2. The CDR3 contains 15 residues. Germline V gene sequence: CDR1 SGHTA, CDR2 FQGNSA. V gave up 4 bases and J gave up 6 bases; unmatched junction bases: 9. CDR3 in DNA: TGTGCCAGCAGCTCTCGGACTAGCGGACCCGTCGAGCAGTACTTC. Protein sequence: CASSSRTSGPVEQYF.

The DNA of the CDR3 is TGTGCCAGCAGCCGACAGGAGAACACTGAAGCTTTCTTT. Encoded protein: CASSRQENTEAFF. The rearrangement uses TRBV7-3 and TRBJ1-1, with D perhaps TRBD1 (6 bases). Between the trimmed V and J ends, which lost 5 bases and 1 base, there was a span of 8 bases. CDR1 is SGHTA, CDR2 FQGTGA, per germline. The CDR3 covers 13 residues. The whole variable domain, remainder taken from reference TRBV7-3 and TRBJ1-1, is GAGVSQTPSNKVTEKGKYVELRCDPISGHTALYWYRQSLGQGPEFLIYFQGTGAADDSGLPNDRFFAVRPEGSVSTLKIQRTERGDSAVYLCASSRQENTEAFFGQGTRLTVV.

The chain carries TRBV28 and TRBJ1-4, with a weak D call TRBD1 (5 bases). In germline, CDR1 is MDHEN, CDR2 SYDVKM. The ends were cut back, 6 bases at V and 3 bases at J, with 14 bases in the middle. There are 15 residues in the CDR3. This CDR3 is CASRGAWGANEKLFF. The CDR3 DNA sequence: TGTGCCAGCAGAGGGGCCTGGGGGGCTAATGAAAAACTGTTTTTT.

The CDR3 region has the DNA TGTGCCAGTAGCCAAGAGCGCGGTGTTAGAAATCAGCCCCAGCATTTT. Translation gives CASSQERGVRNQPQHF. V usage is TRBV19 and J usage is TRBJ1-5; no definite D call. V was clipped by 6 bases and J by 4 bases, with 19 bases between them. Germline-derived CDR1 and CDR2 are LNHDA and SQIVND (reference sequence). The length of the CDR3 is 16 residues.

The chain links TRBV5-1 to TRBJ1-3; no definite D call. Germline V lookup: CDR1 SGHRS, CDR2 YFSETQ. Trimming left V 0 bases short and J 2 bases short, with 9 bases between. This CDR3 comprises 15 residues. In DNA, the CDR3 is TGCGCCAGCAGCTTGGATAGTGTAGCTGGAAACACCATATATTTT. It is translated as CASSLDSVAGNTIYF. The variable domain in full, with the rest retrieved from reference TRBV5-1 and TRBJ1-3, is KAGVTQTPRYLIKTRGQQVTLSCSPISGHRSVSWYQQTPGQGLQFLFEYFSETQRNKGNFPGRFSGRQFSNSRSEMNVSTLELGDSALYLCASSLDSVAGNTIYFGEGSWLTVV.

The chain carries TRBV6-8 and TRBJ1-3; 9 bases fit TRBD1. The CDR3 length is 23 residues. The V gene's germline CDR1 is MNHGY and CDR2 SAAAGT. V gave up 7 bases and J gave up 0 bases; unmatched junction bases: 28. CDR3 sequence reads: CASTIPGTGHGLKYLASGNTIYF. CDR3 coding DNA: TGTGCCAGCACTATCCCCGGGACAGGGCATGGTTTGAAGTATCTCGCCTCTGGAAACACCATATATTTT.

This clone was counted a single time. The rearrangement uses TRBV4-3 and TRBJ2-3; TRBD2 agrees at 12 bases. CDR1 is LGHNA and CDR2 is YSLEER in the germline V gene. CDR3 size: 18 residues. Trimming took 1 base from V and 2 from J; bases not matched to a gene: 7. The CDR3 DNA sequence: TGCGCCAGCAGCCAAGCTTTGACTAGCGGGGGCTACACAGATACGCAGTATTTT. This codes for CASSQALTSGGYTDTQYF.

As DNA, the CDR3 is TGTGCCACCAGCAGAGATTTGGGAGACCAGCCCCAGCATTTT. Its protein is CATSRDLGDQPQHF. The chain is built from TRBV15 and TRBJ1-5, with unresolved D. Trimming shortened V by 0 bases and J by 7 bases, and 10 bases separated the two germline ends. The CDR3 length is 14 residues. Germline lookup yields CDR1 LNHNV and CDR2 YYDKDF (reference sequence).

The rearrangement uses TRBV9 and TRBJ2-3, with 8 bases identical to TRBD2. The CDR3 covers 15 residues. V lost 0 bases, J lost 4 bases, and 4 bases stayed unmatched. The germline V gene encodes CDR1 SGDLS and CDR2 YYNGEE. CDR3 protein: CASSVAGGRADTQYF. CDR3 nucleotides: TGTGCCAGCAGCGTAGCGGGGGGGAGAGCAGATACGCAGTATTTT.

The V call is TRBV5-4, the J call TRBJ2-2, with TRBD2 matching over 9 bases. Unmatched junction bases numbered 3, after V lost 3 bases and J lost 3 bases. The CDR3 sequence is 15 residues long. Germline-derived CDR1 and CDR2 are SGHNT and YYREEE (reference sequence). The CDR3 region has the DNA TGTGCCAGCAGCTCTAAGCGGGGGGACACCGGGGAGCTGTTTTTT. It codes for CASSSKRGDTGELFF.

The chain has TRBV5-4 and TRBJ1-2, with D perhaps matching TRBD1 (6 bases). CDR1 and CDR2 (germline): SGHNT, YYREEE (reference sequence). This CDR3 has 15 residues. The germline V and J ends were trimmed by 5 bases and 3 bases, with 17 bases remaining between them. The CDR3 bases are TGTGCCAGCAGAAATAGAGAAGGGACACACTATGGCTACACCTTC. Its translation is CASRNREGTHYGYTF.

The V and J genes are TRBV28 and TRBJ2-1, with D perhaps TRBD2 (6 bases). CDR3 size: 13 residues. Trimming stripped 6 bases from V and 7 bases from J, with 13 bases between. CDR1 is MDHEN, CDR2 SYDVKM, per germline. This CDR3 is CASRPGEWNEQFF. The CDR3 nucleotides read TGTGCCAGCAGGCCGGGGGAGTGGAATGAGCAGTTCTTC.

The chain has TRBV3-1 (or the pseudogene TRBV3-2) and TRBJ2-2; the match to TRBD1 covers 7 bases. This CDR3 region has 16 residues. Trimming at V came to 2 bases and at J to 1 base, leaving 4 bases not matched to a gene. Per germline, CDR1 LGHDT and CDR2 YNNKEL (reference sequence). CDR3 nucleotide sequence: TGTGCCAGCAGCCAATCGGGACAGCTGAACACCGGGGAGCTGTTTTTT. Translating gives CASSQSGQLNTGELFF.

This chain uses TRBV28 with TRBJ1-4; 8 bases align to TRBD1. The CDR3 is 15 amino acids. Germline V gene lookup returns CDR1 MDHEN and CDR2 SYDVKM. Unmatched junction bases numbered 11, after V lost 6 bases and J lost 8 bases. The CDR3, as DNA: TGTGCCAGCAGATCTATGACAGGGGTTCGCGAAAAACTGTTTTTT. Translation: CASRSMTGVREKLFF.

The table lists this clone with a count of one. The chain carries TRBV5-4 and TRBJ2-5; D possibly corresponds to TRBD2 (5 bases). The length of the CDR3 is 14 residues. Between the trimmed V and J ends, which lost 3 bases and 5 bases, there was a span of 14 bases. Germline V gene sequence: CDR1 SGHNT, CDR2 YYREEE (reference sequence). CDR3 coding DNA: TGTGCCAGCAGCTCAACGACCCGGAGGGAGACCCAGTACTTC. Its translation: CASSSTTRRETQYF.